Described below is a single T cell receptor beta chain sequence and its context. Its antigen is unidentified. V lost 3 bases to trimming and J lost 5 bases, with 20 bases between them. The germline V gene has CDR1 SGDLS and CDR2 YYNGEE. The CDR3 sequence is 16 residues long. The data originate from a study of cytomegalovirus exposure and HLA in healthy donors. Study-level findings and limits: Three of the chains that were CMV-associated were confirmed in vitro to be specific for CMV antigens. Exclusion as indistinguishable affected some V segments, including TRBV6-2 and TRBV6-3. Roughly even sequencing depth across donors was the assumption behind the presence/absence analyses. TCR beta chain V- and J-gene trimming was linked, in a later analysis, to a missense variant in DCLRE1C.

The PCR made use of 60 Vbeta and 13 Jbeta primers. Profiling relied on immunoSEQ multiplex PCR, and the TCRdb table lists in-frame clones only, not all of them. The table has 150,000 to 200,000 clones, around 78% seen once; the top ten hold approximately 13%. The sequenced sample was PBMCs. The rearrangement joins TRBV9 to TRBJ2-5, with D tentatively TRBD2 (6 bases). This receptor was obtained from a woman between 50 and 59 years old in good health and CMV-seropositive. Here the CDR3 DNA reads TGTGCCAGCAGCGCGAGCGGGCACCCCGTCCTGGAGACCCAGTACTTC. It yields the protein CASSASGHPVLETQYF.